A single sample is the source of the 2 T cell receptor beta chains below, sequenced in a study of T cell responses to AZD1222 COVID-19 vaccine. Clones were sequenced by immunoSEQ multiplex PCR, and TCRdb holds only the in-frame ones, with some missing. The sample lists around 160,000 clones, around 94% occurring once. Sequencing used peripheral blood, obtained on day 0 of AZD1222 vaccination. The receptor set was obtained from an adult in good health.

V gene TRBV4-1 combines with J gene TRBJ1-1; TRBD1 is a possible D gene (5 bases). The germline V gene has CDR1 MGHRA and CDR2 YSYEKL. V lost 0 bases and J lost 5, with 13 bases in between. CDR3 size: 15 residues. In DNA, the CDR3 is TGCGCCAGCAGCCAAGAAATATGGGGACGGACTGAAGCTTTCTTT. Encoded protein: CASSQEIWGRTEAFF.

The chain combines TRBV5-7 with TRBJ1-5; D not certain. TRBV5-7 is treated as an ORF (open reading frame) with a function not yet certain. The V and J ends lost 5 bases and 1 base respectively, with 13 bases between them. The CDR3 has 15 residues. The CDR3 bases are TGTGCCAGCAGGCCTTCGTTAGACAGCAATCAGCCCCAGCATTTT. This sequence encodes CASRPSLDSNQPQHF.